The sample holds many counts of the clone carrying this T cell receptor beta chain. Its specificity is not known. The data are from a study of T cells in Graves' hyperthyroidism and ophthalmopathy. About the research overall: Sampling of peripheral blood happened at initial diagnosis, prior to any treatment.

Study-wide points: Ophthalmopathy onset followed model prediction by a median around six months.

Researchers took RNA transcripts and amplified the TCR beta CDR3 regions from them. The HTBI primer set served for first-round RT-PCR of the TCR CDR3. TCRdb recomputed calls from the multiplex PCR reads with MiXCR, one row per CDR3 protein. Altogether roughly 350,000 distinct CDR3 sequences are present, roughly 13% being singletons, with the ten largest covering 30% to 40%. In germline, CDR1 is MNHEY, CDR2 SVGEGT. Deletions cut 2 bases from V and 15 bases from J, with 17 bases between. CDR3 length: 13 amino acids. Among ophthalmopathy patients, the Clinical Activity Score reached at least 3, the NOSPECS grade reached at least 4, and duration remained under 3 months. Diagnoses were established using clinical symptoms, serum thyroxine and TRAb, thyroid ultrasound and orbital computed tomography.

The genes are TRBV6-2 or TRBV6-3 and TRBJ2-1; tentatively, D is TRBD1 or TRBD2 (5 bases each). This TCR derives from a woman aged 40-49 years with Graves' ophthalmopathy. What was sequenced was blood. The CDR3 region is CASSYPGTGQRFF. Here the CDR3 DNA reads TGTGCCAGCAGTTACCCCGGGACGGGCCAGCGGTTCTTC.